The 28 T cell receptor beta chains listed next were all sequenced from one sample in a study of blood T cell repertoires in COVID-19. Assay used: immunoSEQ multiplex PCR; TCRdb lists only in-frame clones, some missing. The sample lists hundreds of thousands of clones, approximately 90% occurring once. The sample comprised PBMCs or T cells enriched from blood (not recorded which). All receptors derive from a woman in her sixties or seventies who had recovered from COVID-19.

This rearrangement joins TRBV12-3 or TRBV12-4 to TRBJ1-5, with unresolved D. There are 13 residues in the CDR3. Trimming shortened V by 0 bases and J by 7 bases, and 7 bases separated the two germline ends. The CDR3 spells CASSLARGQPQHF. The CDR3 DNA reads TGTGCCAGCAGTTTAGCCCGAGGGCAGCCCCAGCATTTT.

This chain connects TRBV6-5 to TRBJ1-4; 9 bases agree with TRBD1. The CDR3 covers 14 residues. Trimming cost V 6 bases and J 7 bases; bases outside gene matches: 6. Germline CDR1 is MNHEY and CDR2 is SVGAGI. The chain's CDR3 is CASSSTGGGEKLFF. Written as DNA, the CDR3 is TGTGCCAGCAGCTCCACAGGGGGCGGTGAAAAACTGTTTTTT.

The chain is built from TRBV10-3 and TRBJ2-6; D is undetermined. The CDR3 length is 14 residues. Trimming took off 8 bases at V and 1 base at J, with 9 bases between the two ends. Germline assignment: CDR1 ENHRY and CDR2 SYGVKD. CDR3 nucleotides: TGTGCCATCCAAGGAGTTTCTGGGGCCAACGTCCTGACTTTC. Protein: CAIQGVSGANVLTF.

The CDR3 spells CASSIDQGGYSNQPQHF. As DNA, the CDR3 is TGTGCCAGTAGTATAGATCAAGGAGGATATAGCAATCAGCCCCAGCATTTT. The rearrangement uses TRBV19 and TRBJ1-5; D is ambiguous. CDR3 length: 17 amino acids. Germline values: CDR1 LNHDA, CDR2 SQIVND (reference sequence). Trimming shortened V by 0 bases and J by 0 bases, and 12 bases separated the two germline ends.

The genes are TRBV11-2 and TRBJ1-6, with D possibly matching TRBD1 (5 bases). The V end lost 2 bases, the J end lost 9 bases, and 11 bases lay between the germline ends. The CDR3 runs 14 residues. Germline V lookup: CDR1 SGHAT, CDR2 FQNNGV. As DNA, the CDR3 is TGTGCCAGCAGCTTAAGGGGTGGTGGTTCACCCCTCCACTTT. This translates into CASSLRGGGSPLHF.

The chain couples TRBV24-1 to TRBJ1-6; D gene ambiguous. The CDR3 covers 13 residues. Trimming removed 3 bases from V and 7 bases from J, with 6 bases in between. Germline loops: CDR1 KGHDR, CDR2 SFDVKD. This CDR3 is CATSDGPNSPLHF. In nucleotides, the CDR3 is TGTGCCACCAGTGATGGCCCGAATTCACCCCTCCACTTT.

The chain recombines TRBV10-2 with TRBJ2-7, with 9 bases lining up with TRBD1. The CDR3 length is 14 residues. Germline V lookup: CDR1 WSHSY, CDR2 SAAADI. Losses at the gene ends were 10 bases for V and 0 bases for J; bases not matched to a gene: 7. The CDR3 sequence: CATLPGQGSYEQYF. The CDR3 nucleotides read TGCGCCACACTACCGGGACAGGGCTCCTACGAGCAGTACTTC.

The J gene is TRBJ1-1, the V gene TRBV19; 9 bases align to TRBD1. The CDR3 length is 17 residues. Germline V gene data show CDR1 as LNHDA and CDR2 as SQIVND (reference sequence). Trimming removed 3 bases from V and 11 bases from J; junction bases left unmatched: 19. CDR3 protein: CASSIHGHRGRPGEAFF. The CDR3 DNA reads TGTGCCAGTAGTATCCACGGTCACAGGGGGCGGCCCGGTGAGGCTTTCTTT.

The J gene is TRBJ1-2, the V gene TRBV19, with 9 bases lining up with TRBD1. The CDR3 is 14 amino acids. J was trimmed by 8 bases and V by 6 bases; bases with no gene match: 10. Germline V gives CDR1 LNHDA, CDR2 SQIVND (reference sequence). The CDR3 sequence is CASSPNTGGRGYTF. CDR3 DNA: TGTGCCAGTAGCCCCAATACAGGGGGCCGGGGCTACACCTTC. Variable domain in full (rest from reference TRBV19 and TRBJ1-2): DGGITQSPKYLFRKEGQNVTLSCEQNLNHDAMYWYRQDPGQGLRLIYYSQIVNDFQKGDIAEGYSVSREKKESFPLTVTSAQKNPTAFYLCASSPNTGGRGYTFGSGTRLTVV.

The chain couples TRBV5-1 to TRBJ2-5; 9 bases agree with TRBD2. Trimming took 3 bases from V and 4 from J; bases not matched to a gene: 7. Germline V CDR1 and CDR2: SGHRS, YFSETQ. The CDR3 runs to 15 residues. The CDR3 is CASSSGLALRETQYF. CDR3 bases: TGCGCCAGCAGCTCCGGACTAGCGTTACGAGAGACCCAGTACTTC.

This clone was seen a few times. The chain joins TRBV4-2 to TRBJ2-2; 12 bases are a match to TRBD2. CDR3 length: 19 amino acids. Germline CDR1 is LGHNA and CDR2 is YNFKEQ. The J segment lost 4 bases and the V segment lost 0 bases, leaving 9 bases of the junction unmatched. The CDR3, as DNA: TGTGCCAGCAGCCAAGAAGGACTAGCGGGGTCCCCTTTCACCGGGGAGCTGTTTTTT. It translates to CASSQEGLAGSPFTGELFF.

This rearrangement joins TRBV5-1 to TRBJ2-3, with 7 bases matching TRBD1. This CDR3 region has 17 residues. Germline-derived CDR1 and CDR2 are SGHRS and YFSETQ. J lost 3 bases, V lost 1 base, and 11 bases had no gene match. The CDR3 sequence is CASSLQGRQGGTDTQYF. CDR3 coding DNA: TGCGCCAGCAGCTTGCAGGGGAGACAGGGCGGGACAGATACGCAGTATTTT. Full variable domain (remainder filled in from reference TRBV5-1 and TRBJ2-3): KAGVTQTPRYLIKTRGQQVTLSCSPISGHRSVSWYQQTPGQGLQFLFEYFSETQRNKGNFPGRFSGRQFSNSRSEMNVSTLELGDSALYLCASSLQGRQGGTDTQYFGPGTRLTVL.

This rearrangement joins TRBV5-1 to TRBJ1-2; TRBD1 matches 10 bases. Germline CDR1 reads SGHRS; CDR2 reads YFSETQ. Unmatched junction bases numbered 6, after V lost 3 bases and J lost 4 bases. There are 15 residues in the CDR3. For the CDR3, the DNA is TGCGCCAGCAGCTACACCGGGACAGGGGCCTATGGCTACACCTTC. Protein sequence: CASSYTGTGAYGYTF.

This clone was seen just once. CDR3 protein: CASSLEAGGGELFF. For the CDR3, the DNA is TGCGCCAGCAGCTTGGAGGCAGGGGGCGGGGAGCTGTTTTTT. The rearrangement joins TRBV5-1 to TRBJ2-2; 7 positions match TRBD1. With 0 bases clipped from V and 7 bases from J, the junction kept 3 bases outside the gene matches. This CDR3 has 14 amino acids. In germline, CDR1 is SGHRS, CDR2 YFSETQ. Combining the CDR3 with reference TRBV5-1 and TRBJ2-2 gives the whole variable domain KAGVTQTPRYLIKTRGQQVTLSCSPISGHRSVSWYQQTPGQGLQFLFEYFSETQRNKGNFPGRFSGRQFSNSRSEMNVSTLELGDSALYLCASSLEAGGGELFFGEGSRLTVL.

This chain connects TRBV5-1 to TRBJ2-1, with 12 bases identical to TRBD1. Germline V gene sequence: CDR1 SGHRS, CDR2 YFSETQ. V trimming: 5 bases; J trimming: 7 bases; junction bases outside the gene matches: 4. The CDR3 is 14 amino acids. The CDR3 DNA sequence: TGCGCCAGCAGAACGGGACAGGGGGCTAATGAGCAGTTCTTC. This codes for CASRTGQGANEQFF.

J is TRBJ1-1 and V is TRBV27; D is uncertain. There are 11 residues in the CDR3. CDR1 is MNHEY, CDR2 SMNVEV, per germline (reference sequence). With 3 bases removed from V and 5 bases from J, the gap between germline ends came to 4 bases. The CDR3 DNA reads TGTGCCAGCAGTTTCGGGACTGAAGCTTTCTTT. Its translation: CASSFGTEAFF.

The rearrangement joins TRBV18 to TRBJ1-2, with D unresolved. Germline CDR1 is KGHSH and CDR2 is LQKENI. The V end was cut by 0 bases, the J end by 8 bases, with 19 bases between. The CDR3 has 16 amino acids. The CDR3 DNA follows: TGTGCCAGCTCACCACCAGGTTTTATAGCTGAATACGGCTACACCTTC. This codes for CASSPPGFIAEYGYTF.

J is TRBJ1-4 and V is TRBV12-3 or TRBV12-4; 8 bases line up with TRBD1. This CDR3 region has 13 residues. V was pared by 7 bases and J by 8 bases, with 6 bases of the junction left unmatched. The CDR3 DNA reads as TGTGCCAGCATGGGACAGGTTTGGGAAAAACTGTTTTTT. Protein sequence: CASMGQVWEKLFF.

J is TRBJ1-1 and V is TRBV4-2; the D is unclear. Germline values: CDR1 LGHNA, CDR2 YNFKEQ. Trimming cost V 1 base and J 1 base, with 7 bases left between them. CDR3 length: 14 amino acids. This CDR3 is CASSQGWQNTEAFF. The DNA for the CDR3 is TGTGCCAGCAGCCAAGGATGGCAGAACACTGAAGCTTTCTTT.

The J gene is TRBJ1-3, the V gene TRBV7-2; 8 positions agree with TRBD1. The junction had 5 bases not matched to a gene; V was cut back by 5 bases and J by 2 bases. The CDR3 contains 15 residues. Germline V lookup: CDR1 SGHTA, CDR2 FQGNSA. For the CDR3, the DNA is TGTGCCAGCAGCCCGGGACAGGTGCCTGGAAACACCATATATTTT. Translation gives CASSPGQVPGNTIYF.

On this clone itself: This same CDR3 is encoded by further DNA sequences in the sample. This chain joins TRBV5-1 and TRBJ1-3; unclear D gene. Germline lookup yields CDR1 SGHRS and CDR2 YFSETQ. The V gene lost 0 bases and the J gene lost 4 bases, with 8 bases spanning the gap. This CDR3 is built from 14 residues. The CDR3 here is CASSLAGYGNTIYF. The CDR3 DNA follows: TGCGCCAGCAGCTTGGCGGGGTACGGAAACACCATATATTTT.

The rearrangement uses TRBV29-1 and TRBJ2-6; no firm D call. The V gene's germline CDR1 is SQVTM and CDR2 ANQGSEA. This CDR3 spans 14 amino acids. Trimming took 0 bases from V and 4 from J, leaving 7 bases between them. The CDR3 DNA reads TGCAGCGTTGAAGATTCCTCCGGGGCCAACGTCCTGACTTTC. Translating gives CSVEDSSGANVLTF.

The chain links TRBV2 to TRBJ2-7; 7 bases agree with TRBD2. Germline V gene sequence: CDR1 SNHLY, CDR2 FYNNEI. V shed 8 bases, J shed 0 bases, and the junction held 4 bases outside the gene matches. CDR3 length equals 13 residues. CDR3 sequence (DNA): TGTGCCAGCGGGGGGGTGAGCTCCTACGAGCAGTACGTC. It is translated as CASGGVSSYEQYV.

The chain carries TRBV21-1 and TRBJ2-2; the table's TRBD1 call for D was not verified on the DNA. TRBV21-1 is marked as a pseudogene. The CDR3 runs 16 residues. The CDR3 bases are TGTGCCAGCAGTCTTCCCGGGACAGGGCACACCGGGGAGCTGTTTTTT. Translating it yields CASSLPGTGHTGELFF.

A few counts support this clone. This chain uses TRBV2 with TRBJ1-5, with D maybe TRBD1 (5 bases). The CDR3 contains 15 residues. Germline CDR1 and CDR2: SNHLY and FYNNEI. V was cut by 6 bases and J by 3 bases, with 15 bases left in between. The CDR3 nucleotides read TGTGCCAGCAGGGGGGACTTTCTATCCAATCAGCCCCAGCATTTT. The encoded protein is CASRGDFLSNQPQHF.

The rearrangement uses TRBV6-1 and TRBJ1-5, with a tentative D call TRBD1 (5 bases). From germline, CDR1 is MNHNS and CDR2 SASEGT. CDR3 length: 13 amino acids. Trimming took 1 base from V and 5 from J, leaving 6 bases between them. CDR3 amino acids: CASSEGGHQPQHF. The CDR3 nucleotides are TGTGCCAGCAGTGAAGGGGGCCATCAGCCCCAGCATTTT.

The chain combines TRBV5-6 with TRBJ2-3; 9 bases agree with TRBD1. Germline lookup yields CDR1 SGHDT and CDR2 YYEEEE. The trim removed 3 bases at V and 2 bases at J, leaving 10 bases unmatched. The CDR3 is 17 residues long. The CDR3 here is CASSSLGDREPTDTQYF. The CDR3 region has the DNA TGTGCCAGCAGCTCCCTCGGGGACAGGGAACCCACAGATACGCAGTATTTT.

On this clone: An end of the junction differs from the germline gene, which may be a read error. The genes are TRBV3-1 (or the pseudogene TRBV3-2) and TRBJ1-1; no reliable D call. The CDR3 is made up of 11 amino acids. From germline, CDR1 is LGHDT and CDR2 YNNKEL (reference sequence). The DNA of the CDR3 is TGTGCCAGCTATAGTGACACAGAAGCTTTCTTT. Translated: CASYSDTEAFF.